The entry that follows covers one T cell receptor beta chain sequence. This record comes from a study of blood T cell repertoires in COVID-19. Here immunoSEQ multiplex PCR was the method, and the copy in TCRdb shows in-frame clones only, minus some. Among tens of thousands of clones, roughly 73% were seen once, and the ten largest hold 50% to 75%. The CDR3 sequence is 14 residues long. Germline V gene sequence: CDR1 LNHDA, CDR2 SQIVND (reference sequence). Trimming cost V 7 bases and J 9 bases, with 19 bases left between them. Sequencing used peripheral blood. This TCR was recovered from an elderly man with acute or convalescent COVID-19. J is TRBJ2-1 and V is TRBV19, with a possible D match to TRBD1 (6 bases). CDR3 residues: CASIPGTHRGEQFF. The CDR3, as DNA: TGTGCCAGTATCCCCGGGACACATCGGGGTGAGCAGTTCTTC.